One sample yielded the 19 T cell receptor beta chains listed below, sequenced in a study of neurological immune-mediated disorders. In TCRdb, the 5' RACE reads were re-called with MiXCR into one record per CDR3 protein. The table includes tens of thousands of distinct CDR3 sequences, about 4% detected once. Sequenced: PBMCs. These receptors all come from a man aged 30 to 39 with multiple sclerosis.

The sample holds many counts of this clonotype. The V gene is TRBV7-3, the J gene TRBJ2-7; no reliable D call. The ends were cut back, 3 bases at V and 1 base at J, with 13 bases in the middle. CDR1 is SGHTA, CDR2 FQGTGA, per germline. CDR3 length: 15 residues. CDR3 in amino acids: CASSLAPGQSYEQYF. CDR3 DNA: TGTGCCAGCAGCTTGGCGCCAGGTCAGTCCTACGAGCAGTACTTC.

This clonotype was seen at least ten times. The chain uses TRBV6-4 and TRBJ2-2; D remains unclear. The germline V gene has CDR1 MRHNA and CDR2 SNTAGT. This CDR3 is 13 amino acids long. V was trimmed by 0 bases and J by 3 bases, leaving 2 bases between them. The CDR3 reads CASSDSDTGELFF. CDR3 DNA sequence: TGTGCCAGCAGTGACTCAGACACCGGGGAGCTGTTTTTT.

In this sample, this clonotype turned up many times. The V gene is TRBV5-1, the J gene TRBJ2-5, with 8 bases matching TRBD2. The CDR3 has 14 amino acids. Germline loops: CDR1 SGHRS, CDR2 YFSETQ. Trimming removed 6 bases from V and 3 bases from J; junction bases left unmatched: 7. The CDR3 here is CASTLLAGKETQYF. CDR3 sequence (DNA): TGCGCCAGCACCTTATTAGCGGGGAAAGAGACCCAGTACTTC.

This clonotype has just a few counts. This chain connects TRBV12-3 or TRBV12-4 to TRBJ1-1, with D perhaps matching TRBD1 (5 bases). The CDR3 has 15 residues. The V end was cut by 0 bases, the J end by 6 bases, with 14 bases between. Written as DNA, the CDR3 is TGTGCCAGCAGTTTAGCGGGGGGGAGGGGATCTGAAGCTTTCTTT. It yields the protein CASSLAGGRGSEAFF.

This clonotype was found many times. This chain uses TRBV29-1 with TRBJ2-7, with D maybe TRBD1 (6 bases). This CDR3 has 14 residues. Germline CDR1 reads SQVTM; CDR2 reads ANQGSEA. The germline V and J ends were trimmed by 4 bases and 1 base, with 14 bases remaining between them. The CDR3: CSVGRDTGSYEQYF. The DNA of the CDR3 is TGCAGCGTTGGTAGGGACACGGGTTCCTACGAGCAGTACTTC.

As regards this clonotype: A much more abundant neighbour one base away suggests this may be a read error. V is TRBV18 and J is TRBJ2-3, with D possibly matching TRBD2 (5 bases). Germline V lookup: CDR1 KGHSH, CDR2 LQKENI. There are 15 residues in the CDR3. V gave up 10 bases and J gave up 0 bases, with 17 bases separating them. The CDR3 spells CANSPISGSTDTQYF. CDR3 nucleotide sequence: TGTGCCAACTCCCCTATCAGCGGCAGCACAGATACGCAGTATTTT.

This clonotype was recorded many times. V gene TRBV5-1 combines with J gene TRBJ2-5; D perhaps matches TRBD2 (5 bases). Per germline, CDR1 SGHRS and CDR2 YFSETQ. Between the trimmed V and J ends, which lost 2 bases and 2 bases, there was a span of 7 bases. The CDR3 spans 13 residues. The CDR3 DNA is TGCGCCAGCAGCTTTACGGGACAAGAGACCCAGTACTTC. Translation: CASSFTGQETQYF.

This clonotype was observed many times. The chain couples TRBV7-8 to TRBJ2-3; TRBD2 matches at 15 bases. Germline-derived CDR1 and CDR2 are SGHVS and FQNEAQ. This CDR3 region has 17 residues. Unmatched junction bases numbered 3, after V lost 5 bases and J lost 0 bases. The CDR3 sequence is CASSQGTSGGSTDTQYF. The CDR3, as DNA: TGTGCCAGCAGCCAGGGGACTAGCGGGGGGAGCACAGATACGCAGTATTTT. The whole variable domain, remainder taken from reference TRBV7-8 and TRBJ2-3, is GAGVSQSPRYKVAKRGQDVALRCDPISGHVSLFWYQQALGQGPEFLTYFQNEAQLDKSGLPSDRFFAERPEGSVSTLKIQRTQQEDSAVYLCASSQGTSGGSTDTQYFGPGTRLTVL.

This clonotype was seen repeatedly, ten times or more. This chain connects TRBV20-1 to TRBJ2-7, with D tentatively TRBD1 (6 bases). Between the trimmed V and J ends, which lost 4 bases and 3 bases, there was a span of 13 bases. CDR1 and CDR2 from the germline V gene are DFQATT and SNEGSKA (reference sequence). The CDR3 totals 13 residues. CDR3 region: CSAKPQGYYEQYF. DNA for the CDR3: TGCAGTGCTAAGCCACAGGGATACTACGAGCAGTACTTC.

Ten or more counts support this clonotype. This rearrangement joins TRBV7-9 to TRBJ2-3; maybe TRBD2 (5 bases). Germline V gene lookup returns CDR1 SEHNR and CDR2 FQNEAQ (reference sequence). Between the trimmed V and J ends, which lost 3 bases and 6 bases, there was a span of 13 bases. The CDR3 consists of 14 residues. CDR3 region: CASSLEVIPDTQYF. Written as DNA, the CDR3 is TGTGCCAGCAGCTTGGAGGTTATTCCGGATACGCAGTATTTT.

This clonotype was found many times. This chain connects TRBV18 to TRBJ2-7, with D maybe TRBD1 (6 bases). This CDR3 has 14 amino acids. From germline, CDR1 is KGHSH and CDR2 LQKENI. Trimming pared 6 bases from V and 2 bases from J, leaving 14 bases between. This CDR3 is CASSKDGQTYEQYF. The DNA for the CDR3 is TGTGCCAGCTCCAAGGACGGACAGACCTACGAGCAGTACTTC.

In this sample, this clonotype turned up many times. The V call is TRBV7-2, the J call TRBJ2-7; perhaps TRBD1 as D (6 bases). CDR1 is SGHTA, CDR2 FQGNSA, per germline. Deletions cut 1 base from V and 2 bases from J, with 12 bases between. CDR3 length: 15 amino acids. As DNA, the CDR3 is TGTGCCAGCAGCTTAGACAGGGCAGGGACCTACGAGCAGTACTTC. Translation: CASSLDRAGTYEQYF.

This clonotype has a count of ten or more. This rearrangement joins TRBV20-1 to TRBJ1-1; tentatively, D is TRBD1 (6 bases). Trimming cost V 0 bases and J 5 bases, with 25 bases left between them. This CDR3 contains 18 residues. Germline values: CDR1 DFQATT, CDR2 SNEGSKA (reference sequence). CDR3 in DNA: TGCAGTGCTAGAGACCAGGGTTACCCACAGGGCCGAGAGACTGAAGCTTTCTTT. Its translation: CSARDQGYPQGRETEAFF.

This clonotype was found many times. In DNA form, the CDR3 reads TGTGCCAGCAGCGTACAGGATAGGGACAATGAGCAGTTCTTC. It translates to CASSVQDRDNEQFF. The J gene is TRBJ2-1, the V gene TRBV9; D uncertain. CDR3 length equals 14 residues. The V and J ends lost 1 base and 5 bases respectively, with 10 bases between them. Germline-derived CDR1 and CDR2 are SGDLS and YYNGEE. Using reference TRBV9 and TRBJ2-1 for the parts outside the CDR3, the full variable domain is DSGVTQTPKHLITATGQRVTLRCSPRSGDLSVYWYQQSLDQGLQFLIQYYNGEERAKGNILERFSAQQFPDLHSELNLSSLELGDSALYFCASSVQDRDNEQFFGPGTRLTVL.

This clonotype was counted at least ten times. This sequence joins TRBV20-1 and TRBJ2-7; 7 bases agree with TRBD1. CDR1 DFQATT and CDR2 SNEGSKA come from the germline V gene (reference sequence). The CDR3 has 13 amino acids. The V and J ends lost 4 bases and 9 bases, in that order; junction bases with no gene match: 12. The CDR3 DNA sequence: TGCAGTGCTACATCCGGGACAGTCTTCGGGCAGTACTTC. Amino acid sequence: CSATSGTVFGQYF.

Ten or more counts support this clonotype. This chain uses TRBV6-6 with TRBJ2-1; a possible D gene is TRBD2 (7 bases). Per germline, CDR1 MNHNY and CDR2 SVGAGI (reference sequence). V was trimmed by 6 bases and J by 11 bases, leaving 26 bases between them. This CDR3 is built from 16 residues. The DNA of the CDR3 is TGTGCCAGCAGCCCGGCGTGGGGGGGACATAGCGGCCAGCAGTTCTTC. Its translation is CASSPAWGGHSGQQFF.

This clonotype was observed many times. The CDR3 sequence is CASSPVNSPVDEQFF. CDR3 bases: TGTGCCAGCTCACCGGTGAATTCCCCGGTAGATGAGCAGTTCTTC. The gene calls are TRBV18 and TRBJ2-1; no definite D call. The CDR3 covers 15 residues. Deletions cut 3 bases from V and 8 bases from J, with 17 bases between. The germline gives CDR1 KGHSH, CDR2 LQKENI.

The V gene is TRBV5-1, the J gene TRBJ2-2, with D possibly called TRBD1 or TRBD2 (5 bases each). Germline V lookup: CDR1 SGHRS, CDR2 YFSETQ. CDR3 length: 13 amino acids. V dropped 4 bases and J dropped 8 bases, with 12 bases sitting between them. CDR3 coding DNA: TGCGCCAGCAGCGAAGGGACCACTGGGGAGCTGTTTTTT. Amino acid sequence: CASSEGTTGELFF.

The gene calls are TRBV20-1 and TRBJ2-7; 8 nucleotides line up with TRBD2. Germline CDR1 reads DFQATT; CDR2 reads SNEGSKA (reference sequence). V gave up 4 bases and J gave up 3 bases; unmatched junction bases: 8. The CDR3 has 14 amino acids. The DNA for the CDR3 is TGCAGTGCTACGGGACTAGGGACGGGCTACGAGCAGTACTTC. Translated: CSATGLGTGYEQYF.